Listed below are T cell receptor beta chains from one sample, sequenced in a study of cytomegalovirus exposure and HLA in healthy donors. Measured with immunoSEQ multiplex PCR; TCRdb has only the in-frame clones, and not every one. The data show around 200,000 clones, with around 67% seen just once and approximately 2.8% held by the top ten. Sequenced material: PBMCs. The receptor set was obtained from a woman aged 25 to 39 in good health and CMV-seropositive. CDR3s include the opening cysteine and the closing phenylalanine or tryptophan. Each record gives: J gene, clone size, V gene, D gene, CDR3 DNA, CDR3 protein. The D gene is left open where the match is weak. Expanded clones are given a class, and other clones once, few, many or no size at all.

J: TRBJ2-1; size: once; V: TRBV25-1; D: TRBD2; DNA: TGTGCCAGCAGTGAAGGGCTAGCGGAATACAATGAGCAGTTCTTC; CDR3: CASSEGLAEYNEQFF
J: TRBJ2-7; size: NA; V: TRBV28; D: NA; DNA: TGTGCCAGCAGTCGGGTCCGGGACACCTTCTACGAGCAGTACTTC; CDR3: CASSRVRDTFYEQYF
J: TRBJ1-3; size: NA; V: TRBV29-1; D: NA; DNA: TGCAGCGTAACAGGGTCAGGAAACACCATATATTTT; CDR3: CSVTGSGNTIYF
J: TRBJ2-7; size: NA; V: TRBV11-2; D: NA; DNA: TGTGCCAGCAGCCCCCGAGGAATCAGCTCCTACGAGCAGTACTTC; CDR3: CASSPRGISSYEQYF
J: TRBJ2-2; size: NA; V: TRBV6-5; D: NA; DNA: TGTGCCAGCAGTCTTGACATATTCACCGGGGAGCTGTTTTTT; CDR3: CASSLDIFTGELFF
J: TRBJ1-2; size: NA; V: TRBV7-9; D: NA; DNA: TGTTCCAGCAGCGCCTCCTCCGGGAGTCTGGACTATGGCTACACCTTC; CDR3: CSSSASSGSLDYGYTF
J: TRBJ2-7; size: NA; V: TRBV5-1; D: TRBD2; DNA: TGCGCCAGCAGGGAAACTAGCGGGAGAAGCTACGAGCAGTACTTC; CDR3: CASRETSGRSYEQYF
J: TRBJ2-3; size: NA; V: TRBV6-4; D: NA; DNA: TGTGCCAGCAGTGACGGATGGACTGGCACAGATACGCAGTATTTT; CDR3: CASSDGWTGTDTQYF
J: TRBJ1-1; size: NA; V: TRBV6-1; D: NA; DNA: TGTGCCAGCAGTGACGGGGGGCTAGGTACTGAAGCTTTCTTT; CDR3: CASSDGGLGTEAFF
J: TRBJ1-2; size: NA; V: TRBV11-2; D: TRBD1; DNA: TGTGCCAGCAGCCCGGGGACAGCCTATGGCTACACCTTC; CDR3: CASSPGTAYGYTF
J: TRBJ2-7; size: NA; V: TRBV10-1; D: TRBD2; DNA: TGCGCCAGCAGTGAGTCTAGGGCGGGAGGCTACGAGCAGTACTTC; CDR3: CASSESRAGGYEQYF
J: TRBJ1-3; size: NA; V: TRBV6-1; D: TRBD1; DNA: TGTGCCAGCAGTGCCGGAGCGGGACAGGGGGGAAACACCATATATTTT; CDR3: CASSAGAGQGGNTIYF
J: TRBJ1-2; size: NA; V: TRBV5-4; D: NA; DNA: TGTGCCAGCAGCCCTTCTAACTATGGCTACACCTTC; CDR3: CASSPSNYGYTF
J: TRBJ1-1; size: NA; V: TRBV7-6; D: NA; DNA: TGTGCCAGCAGCAATGCTGGGGGGGCGAACACTGAAGCTTTCTTT; CDR3: CASSNAGGANTEAFF
J: TRBJ2-7; size: NA; V: TRBV6-6; D: NA; DNA: TGTGCCAGCAGGGGCGGGTCATACGAGCAGTACTTC; CDR3: CASRGGSYEQYF
J: TRBJ2-2; size: NA; V: TRBV4-1; D: TRBD2; DNA: TGCGCCAGCAGCCAAGTTATAGCGGGAGGGCCTGGGAACACCGGGGAGCTGTTTTTT; CDR3: CASSQVIAGGPGNTGELFF
J: TRBJ2-3; size: NA; V: TRBV6-5; D: NA; DNA: TGTGCCAGCAGTTACGCAGGGAGGACAGATACGCAGTATTTT; CDR3: CASSYAGRTDTQYF
J: TRBJ1-5; size: once; V: TRBV19; D: TRBD1; DNA: TGTGCCAGTAGTCCGAGACAGGGGGGCGCCGATCAGCCCCAGCATTTT; CDR3: CASSPRQGGADQPQHF
J: TRBJ2-5; size: once; V: TRBV1; D: NA; DNA: TGCACCAGCAGCCATGATGTAGCGGGAGAGGGGCAAGAGACCCAGTACTTC; CDR3: CTSSHDVAGEGQETQYF
J: TRBJ2-3; size: NA; V: TRBV23-1; D: TRBD1; DNA: TGCGCCAGCAGTCAAGGGACAGGGGTCGATACGCAGTATTTT; CDR3: CASSQGTGVDTQYF
J: TRBJ1-3; size: NA; V: TRBV5-8; D: NA; DNA: TGTGCCAGCAGCCTGGTCGTCATAGGGGACTCTGGAAACACCATATATTTT; CDR3: CASSLVVIGDSGNTIYF
J: TRBJ2-7; size: few; V: TRBV18; D: TRBD1; DNA: TGTGCCAGCTCACCGGGACAGGGGAGCTCCTACGAGCAGTACTTC; CDR3: CASSPGQGSSYEQYF
J: TRBJ2-1; size: NA; V: TRBV20-1; D: NA; DNA: TGCAGTGCTCCTAAATACAATGAGCAGTTCTTC; CDR3: CSAPKYNEQFF
J: TRBJ2-4; size: few; V: TRBV13; D: TRBD2; DNA: TGTGCCAGCAGCTCTCTAGCGGGAGGGCCGGACATTCAGTACTTC; CDR3: CASSSLAGGPDIQYF
J: TRBJ2-2; size: NA; V: TRBV14; D: NA; DNA: TGTGCCAGCAGCCCATACCAGGGGATGCGGGAGCTGTTTTTT; CDR3: CASSPYQGMRELFF
J: TRBJ1-1; size: few; V: TRBV6-5; D: NA; DNA: TGTGCCAGCAGTCTGAGCAGGCCCGTGAACACTGAAGCTTTCTTT; CDR3: CASSLSRPVNTEAFF
J: TRBJ1-1; size: NA; V: TRBV5-1; D: NA; DNA: TGCGCCAGCAGCTTCGGATTACAGTTGAACACTGAAGCTTTCTTT; CDR3: CASSFGLQLNTEAFF
J: TRBJ2-7; size: NA; V: TRBV7-9; D: TRBD1; DNA: TGTGCCAGCAGCTATGGGACAGGGGGTTCCTACGAGCAGTACTTC; CDR3: CASSYGTGGSYEQYF
J: TRBJ2-1; size: NA; V: TRBV6-1; D: NA; DNA: TGTGCCAGCAGGCTAGCGTCCTACAATGAGCAGTTCTTC; CDR3: CASRLASYNEQFF
J: TRBJ2-3; size: NA; V: TRBV5-1; D: NA; DNA: TGCGCCAGCAGCTTGCGGACTAGCACAGATACGCAGTATTTT; CDR3: CASSLRTSTDTQYF
J: TRBJ1-3; size: NA; V: TRBV6-6; D: NA; DNA: TGTGCCAGCAGCCCCCCCCGAGGAGGAAACACCATATATTTT; CDR3: CASSPPRGGNTIYF
J: TRBJ2-1; size: NA; V: TRBV5-4; D: TRBD2; DNA: TGTGCCAGCAGCTTTTCTAGCGGGAGTGGTAATGAGCAGTTCTTC; CDR3: CASSFSSGSGNEQFF
J: TRBJ1-1; size: NA; V: TRBV5-1; D: NA; DNA: TGCGCCAGCAGTCGCGACAGGATGAACACTGAAGCTTTCTTT; CDR3: CASSRDRMNTEAFF
J: TRBJ2-2; size: NA; V: TRBV5-4; D: TRBD2; DNA: TGTGCCAGCAGCTTCTCACTAGCGGCATCCACCGGGGAGCTGTTTTTT; CDR3: CASSFSLAASTGELFF
J: TRBJ1-1; size: NA; V: TRBV14; D: TRBD1; DNA: TGTGCCAGCAGTCGGACAGGCCCCAGTGAAGCTTTCTTT; CDR3: CASSRTGPSEAFF
J: TRBJ2-3; size: NA; V: TRBV5-1; D: NA; DNA: TGCGCCAGCAGCCCCTGGACAGCAACAGATACGCAGTATTTT; CDR3: CASSPWTATDTQYF
J: TRBJ1-5; size: few; V: TRBV27; D: TRBD1; DNA: TGTGCCAGCAGGCAAACAGGGGACAATCAGCCCCAGCATTTT; CDR3: CASRQTGDNQPQHF
J: TRBJ2-7; size: few; V: TRBV2; D: NA; DNA: TGTGCCAGCAGTGAGAGAGGGCCTGACTACGAGCAGTACTTC; CDR3: CASSERGPDYEQYF
J: TRBJ2-1; size: NA; V: TRBV6-6; D: NA; DNA: TGTGCCAGCAGTTTAAAGGAGTACAATGAGCAGTTCTTC; CDR3: CASSLKEYNEQFF
J: TRBJ1-4; size: NA; V: TRBV2; D: TRBD1; DNA: TGTGCCAATGGACAGGGGTTCGAAAAACTGTTTTTT; CDR3: CANGQGFEKLFF
J: TRBJ1-4; size: NA; V: TRBV10-3; D: TRBD1; DNA: TGTGCCAGCAGTGAAGTGACAGGGTCGAATGAAAAACTGTTTTTT; CDR3: CASSEVTGSNEKLFF
J: TRBJ2-5; size: NA; V: TRBV5-1; D: TRBD2; DNA: TGCGCCAGCAGCTTGGTGCCTAGCGGGAGAGGAGAGACCCAGTACTTC; CDR3: CASSLVPSGRGETQYF
J: TRBJ2-5; size: NA; V: TRBV5-8; D: NA; DNA: TGTGCCAGTAGCTTAAGGGGGCAAGAGACCCAGTACTTC; CDR3: CASSLRGQETQYF
J: TRBJ1-5; size: NA; V: TRBV5-1; D: NA; DNA: TGCGCCAGCAGCTTGGACCCGAGTCAGCCCCAGCATTTT; CDR3: CASSLDPSQPQHF
J: TRBJ2-2; size: NA; V: TRBV18; D: NA; DNA: TGTGCCAGCTCACCAACGGGACTCACCGGGGAGCTGTTTTTT; CDR3: CASSPTGLTGELFF
J: TRBJ1-1; size: NA; V: TRBV27; D: TRBD1; DNA: TGTGCCAGCAGTAAACCTATTACAGGGGGCAGTGGCACTGAAGCTTTCTTT; CDR3: CASSKPITGGSGTEAFF
J: TRBJ1-1; size: many; V: TRBV19; D: TRBD1; DNA: TGTGCCAGTAGTATAGTCGCAGGGGGATATGCTTTCTTT; CDR3: CASSIVAGGYAFF
J: TRBJ1-1; size: NA; V: TRBV13; D: NA; DNA: TGTGCCAGCGGGGACTCTCTTAACACTGAAGCTTTCTTT; CDR3: CASGDSLNTEAFF
J: TRBJ2-2; size: NA; V: TRBV7-9; D: NA; DNA: TGTGCCAGCAGCACCGCGACAGATTACGCGACGTCTACCGGGGAGCTGTTTTTT; CDR3: CASSTATDYATSTGELFF
J: TRBJ1-2; size: few; V: TRBV28; D: NA; DNA: TGTGCCAGCAGTCCCCAGCCGAGACAGGATGGCTACACCTTC; CDR3: CASSPQPRQDGYTF
J: TRBJ2-1; size: few; V: TRBV2; D: TRBD2; DNA: TGTGCCAGCAGTTTAGCGGGAGGGAGCTCCTACAATGAGCAGTTCTTC; CDR3: CASSLAGGSSYNEQFF
J: TRBJ1-3; size: NA; V: TRBV28; D: TRBD1; DNA: TGTGCCAGCAGCCCGCCGGCAGGGGGCTTTGGAAACACCATATATTTT; CDR3: CASSPPAGGFGNTIYF
J: TRBJ1-5; size: NA; V: TRBV19; D: TRBD1; DNA: TGTGCCAGTTGCCGAACTTTGGGACAGGGGAATCAGCCCCAGCATTTT; CDR3: CASCRTLGQGNQPQHF
J: TRBJ2-1; size: NA; V: TRBV27; D: TRBD2; DNA: TGTGCCAGCAGTATCTATAGCGGGAGTAGTAATGAGCAGTTCTTC; CDR3: CASSIYSGSSNEQFF
J: TRBJ1-1; size: NA; V: TRBV7-9; D: TRBD1; DNA: TGTGCCAGCAGCCCCGGGACAGTGAACACTGAAGCTTTCTTT; CDR3: CASSPGTVNTEAFF
J: TRBJ1-5; size: NA; V: TRBV27; D: NA; DNA: TGTGCCAGCAGTTTCGGGGGCAATCAGCCCCAGCATTTT; CDR3: CASSFGGNQPQHF
J: TRBJ2-1; size: NA; V: TRBV5-5; D: TRBD2; DNA: TGTGCCAGCAGCCCCCAGACTAGCAGAACTAACAATGAGCAGTTCTTC; CDR3: CASSPQTSRTNNEQFF